The present T cell receptor (beta chain) was sequenced within a study of cytomegalovirus exposure and HLA in healthy donors. The germline CDR1 and CDR2 sequences are MRHNA and SNTAGT. The J segment lost 4 bases and the V segment lost 3 bases, leaving 10 bases of the junction unmatched. There are 16 residues in the CDR3. While the first cohort had 650 to 850 subjects, the donors belonged to the separate validation cohort of about 130 subjects. The table came from immunoSEQ multiplex PCR; TCRdb's copy has only in-frame clones and leaves some out. The sample lists about 150,000 clones; approximately 91% were seen once.

V gene TRBV6-4 combines with J gene TRBJ2-7; 9 bases agree with TRBD2. The TCR sequence derives from a woman between 18 and 30 years old in good health and CMV-seropositive. The sample comprised PBMCs. This chain's CDR3 is CASSDCQGGRAYEQYF. The CDR3, as DNA: TGTGCCAGCAGTGATTGTCAGGGCGGGAGGGCTTACGAGCAGTACTTC.